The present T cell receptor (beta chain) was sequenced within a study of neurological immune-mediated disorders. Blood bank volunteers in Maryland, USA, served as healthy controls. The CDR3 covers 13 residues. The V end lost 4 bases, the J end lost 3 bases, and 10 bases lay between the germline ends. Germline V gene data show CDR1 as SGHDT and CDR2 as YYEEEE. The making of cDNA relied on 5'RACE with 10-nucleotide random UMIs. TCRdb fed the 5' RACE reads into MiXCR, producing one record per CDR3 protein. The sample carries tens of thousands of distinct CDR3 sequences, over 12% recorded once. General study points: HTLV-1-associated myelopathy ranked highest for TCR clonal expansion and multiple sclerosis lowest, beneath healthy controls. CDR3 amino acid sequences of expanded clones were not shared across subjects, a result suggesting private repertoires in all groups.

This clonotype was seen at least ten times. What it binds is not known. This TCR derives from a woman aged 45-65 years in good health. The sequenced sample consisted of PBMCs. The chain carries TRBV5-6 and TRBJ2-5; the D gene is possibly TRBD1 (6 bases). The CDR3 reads CASSPDSEETQYF. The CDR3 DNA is TGTGCCAGCAGCCCGGACAGTGAAGAGACCCAGTACTTC.